This TCR beta chain emerged from a study of blood T cell repertoires in COVID-19. The CDR3 spans 14 residues. V lost 3 bases and J lost 7, with 10 bases in between. Per the germline V gene, CDR1 is SGHNT and CDR2 is YENEEA. Original processing methods: Nucleated cell counts were estimated from reference gene primer amplification. Using immunoSEQ multiplex PCR, the repertoire was profiled, and TCRdb retains in-frame clones only, with some absent. V, J and clone size are those of that table, while D and trimming were read from the DNA. Of 130,000 to 150,000 clones listed, approximately 87% were seen once; the top ten hold about two fifths. This clone was seen only a few times.

The chain uses TRBV11-3 and TRBJ1-6; a possible D gene is TRBD1 (6 bases). Sequencing input: peripheral blood. This receptor was obtained from a man in his fifties who had recovered from COVID-19. This CDR3 is CASSFRGRNSPLHF. Here the CDR3 DNA reads TGTGCCAGCAGCTTTAGGGGGAGAAATTCACCCCTCCACTTT.